This T cell receptor beta chain derives from a study of Tregs in tolerant kidney transplant recipients. Sequenced by immunoSEQ multiplex PCR; TCRdb stores in-frame clones only, minus some. Here the sample spans approximately 75,000 clones, approximately 90% being singletons. Whole-study results and caveats: Validation in larger populations is needed because few patients were studied.

On this clone: What it binds is unknown.

Germline CDR1 MDHEN, CDR2 SYDVKM. V shed 4 bases and J 4 bases; nucleotides not matched to a gene: 7. The CDR3 spans 16 residues. This chain connects TRBV28 to TRBJ2-1; 10 positions agree with TRBD2. The clonotype comes from a human donor who received a combined kidney and bone marrow transplant. The starting material was Tregs from blood, obtained before the transplant. CDR3 coding DNA: TGTGCCAGCAGTTCCCCCTGGACTAGCGGTTACAATGAGCAGTTCTTC. Residues: CASSSPWTSGYNEQFF.